This T cell receptor beta chain was recovered during a study of radiation and T cells in renal cell carcinoma. TCRdb's copy holds only in-frame clones and misses some; the assay was immunoSEQ multiplex PCR. The table records some 80,000 clones, roughly 80% of them present only once. Time point in this sample: blood 4 weeks post-SBRT, at nephrectomy. As for treatment: 15 Gy SBRT to primary tumor, nephrectomy 4 weeks later. The TCR originated in an older woman with renal cell carcinoma. Here the sequenced sample was blood, taken from a patient whose treatment included radiotherapy and nephrectomy.

Here the CDR3 DNA reads TGTGCCAGCAGCCCCTCGGGACCGAGCGGGGAAGGGCCGAAGAATGAGCAGTTCTTC. Its protein product is CASSPSGPSGEGPKNEQFF. V is TRBV7-2 and J is TRBJ2-1; 7 bases map to TRBD2. Per the germline V gene, CDR1 is SGHTA and CDR2 is FQGNSA. The junction had 23 bases not matched to a gene; V was cut back by 5 bases and J by 7 bases. The CDR3 has 19 amino acids.